These 17 T cell receptor beta chains share one sample of origin, sequenced in a study of blood T cell repertoires in COVID-19. The data were produced by immunoSEQ multiplex PCR, yet TCRdb's version contains in-frame clones alone and is incomplete. This sample carries 150,000 to 200,000 clones, about 88% of them seen once, and the ten largest clones take approximately 0.8%. Sequences were obtained from PBMCs or T cells enriched from blood (not recorded which). Every receptor here comes from a woman aged 18-29 years who had recovered from COVID-19.

The CDR3 DNA reads TGTGCCAGCCGGGCAGGAGGGAGGGAGACCCAGTACTTC. It encodes CASRAGGRETQYF. This sequence joins TRBV28 and TRBJ2-5, with D tentatively TRBD2 (6 bases). From germline, CDR1 is MDHEN and CDR2 SYDVKM. V shed 8 bases and J shed 5 bases, with 15 bases lying between them. This CDR3 contains 13 residues.

The chain employs TRBV12-3 or TRBV12-4 and TRBJ2-1; 7 bases are a match to TRBD2. V dropped 1 base and J dropped 12; count of bases not matched to a gene: 6. The CDR3 runs to 13 residues. In nucleotides, the CDR3 is TGTGCCAGCAGTTTAGTAGCGGGCGGAGCGCAGTTCTTC. Translating gives CASSLVAGGAQFF.

The V call is TRBV7-9, the J call TRBJ2-7; D not certain. V dropped 3 bases and J dropped 3 bases, with 9 bases sitting between them. Germline loops: CDR1 SEHNR, CDR2 FQNEAQ (reference sequence). The CDR3 is made up of 13 amino acids. CDR3 in DNA: TGTGCCAGCAGCTTCAACACCCTCTACGAGCAGTACTTC. Translation gives CASSFNTLYEQYF.

The J gene is TRBJ2-3, the V gene TRBV19; D possibly corresponds to TRBD2 (6 bases). In germline, CDR1 is LNHDA, CDR2 SQIVND (reference sequence). With 7 bases removed from V and 1 base from J, the gap between germline ends came to 15 bases. This CDR3 spans 15 amino acids. The CDR3 DNA is TGTGCCAGTACCCGCCCAGGCGGGGGCACAGATACGCAGTATTTT. Amino acid sequence: CASTRPGGGTDTQYF.

This clone was counted a few times. Here the CDR3 DNA reads TGTGCCAGCAGTCCGGACAGGGCCAATCAGCCCCAGCATTTT. It translates to CASSPDRANQPQHF. V usage is TRBV5-5 and J usage is TRBJ1-5; 8 bases are a match to TRBD1. V shed 5 bases, J shed 3 bases, and the junction held 4 bases outside the gene matches. The CDR3 runs to 14 residues. CDR1 and CDR2 (germline): SGHKS, YYEKEE (reference sequence).

This sequence joins TRBV4-3 and TRBJ1-4; 7 nucleotides agree with TRBD1. Germline assignment: CDR1 LGHNA and CDR2 YSLEER. CDR3 length equals 14 residues. V trimming: 5 bases; J trimming: 11 bases; junction bases outside the gene matches: 11. The CDR3 here is CASSSGQTLDKLFF. DNA of the CDR3: TGCGCCAGCAGCTCGGGACAGACCTTAGATAAACTGTTTTTT.

The J gene is TRBJ2-2, the V gene TRBV9; 10 nucleotides agree with TRBD2. The CDR3 is made up of 17 amino acids. CDR1 and CDR2 from the germline V gene are SGDLS and YYNGEE. Germline trimming cut 2 bases from V and 1 base from J; bases unmatched to any gene: 5. CDR3 in DNA: TGTGCCAGCAGCGTGTCTAGCGGGAGTGTGAACACCGGGGAGCTGTTTTTT. Protein sequence: CASSVSSGSVNTGELFF.

The chain joins TRBV7-8 to TRBJ1-3; D is uncertain. This CDR3 is built from 17 residues. V lost 1 base, J lost 0 bases, and 13 bases lay in between. CDR1 SGHVS and CDR2 FQNEAQ come from the germline V gene. CDR3 nucleotide sequence: TGTGCCAGCAGCTTAGTCGTTTGGCAGTCCTCTGGAAACACCATATATTTT. It translates to CASSLVVWQSSGNTIYF.

CDR3 protein: CASSVAPDREDTIYF. Here the CDR3 DNA reads TGTGCCAGCAGCGTGGCGCCAGACAGGGAAGACACCATATATTTT. The chain couples TRBV9 to TRBJ1-3; 7 positions agree with TRBD1. The germline V gene encodes CDR1 SGDLS and CDR2 YYNGEE. The J segment lost 8 bases and the V segment lost 2 bases, leaving 10 bases of the junction unmatched. CDR3 size: 15 residues.

The chain has TRBV2 and TRBJ1-5; 9 bases are shared with TRBD1. V lost 8 bases to trimming and J lost 2 bases; unmatched junction nucleotides: 7. This CDR3 comprises 15 residues. Germline-derived CDR1 and CDR2 are SNHLY and FYNNEI. The CDR3 is CASGQTGGGNQPQHF. CDR3 nucleotide sequence: TGTGCCAGCGGCCAGACAGGGGGAGGCAATCAGCCCCAGCATTTT.

V gene TRBV3-1 (or the pseudogene TRBV3-2) combines with J gene TRBJ2-7; 10 bases agree with TRBD2. Trimming at V came to 4 bases and at J to 3 bases, leaving 3 bases not matched to a gene. The CDR3 loop spans 14 amino acids. Germline loops: CDR1 LGHDT, CDR2 YNNKEL (reference sequence). The CDR3 sequence is CASSPGLADYEQYF. DNA of the CDR3: TGTGCCAGCAGCCCCGGACTAGCGGACTACGAGCAGTACTTC.

The chain combines TRBV27 with TRBJ2-1; D might be TRBD1 (5 bases). Trimming pared 4 bases from V and 6 bases from J, leaving 13 bases between. CDR1 and CDR2 (germline): MNHEY, SMNVEV (reference sequence). The CDR3 totals 14 residues. The CDR3, as DNA: TGTGCCAGCAGTTACGCAGGGTTCGGCAATGAGCAGTTCTTC. Translating it yields CASSYAGFGNEQFF.

This chain uses TRBV6-5 with TRBJ1-5, with TRBD1 matching 7 bases. The ends lost 6 bases at V and 5 bases at J; junction bases unmatched: 10. The CDR3 spans 15 residues. From germline, CDR1 is MNHEY and CDR2 SVGAGI. The DNA for the CDR3 is TGTGCCAGCAGAACAGGGGCAGAGTTCTATCAGCCCCAGCATTTT. This gives the protein CASRTGAEFYQPQHF.

The chain links TRBV29-1 to TRBJ2-1; perhaps TRBD2 as D (6 bases). Germline CDR1 SQVTM, CDR2 ANQGSEA. V dropped 7 bases and J dropped 2 bases, with 21 bases sitting between them. The CDR3 loop spans 16 amino acids. CDR3: CSARPVGSSAYNEQFF. The DNA of the CDR3 is TGCAGCGCAAGGCCGGTCGGTTCTAGCGCCTACAATGAGCAGTTCTTC.

The chain combines TRBV2 with TRBJ1-4; D is ambiguous. This CDR3 is built from 17 residues. Germline CDR1 SNHLY, CDR2 FYNNEI. The ends were cut back, 4 bases at V and 7 bases at J, with 22 bases in the middle. Here the CDR3 reads CASSGIPVGLGAEKLFF. Written as DNA, the CDR3 is TGTGCCAGCAGTGGGATACCGGTGGGCCTGGGCGCTGAAAAACTGTTTTTT.

The chain uses TRBV11-2 and TRBJ2-7; 9 bases fit TRBD2. The ends lost 0 bases at V and 0 bases at J; junction bases unmatched: 3. CDR3 size: 16 residues. Germline V gene data show CDR1 as SGHAT and CDR2 as FQNNGV. CDR3: CASSLEGTSTSYEQYF. The CDR3 nucleotides read TGTGCCAGCAGCTTAGAAGGGACTAGCACCTCCTACGAGCAGTACTTC.

This chain uses TRBV2 with TRBJ2-1, with 11 positions matching TRBD2. The CDR3 totals 15 residues. V lost 6 bases and J lost 6; bases outside the gene matches: 7. Looked up from germline, CDR1 is SNHLY and CDR2 is FYNNEI. In DNA, the CDR3 is TGTGCCAGCAGACAGACCGGGACTAGCGGCAATGAGCAGTTCTTC. Residues: CASRQTGTSGNEQFF.